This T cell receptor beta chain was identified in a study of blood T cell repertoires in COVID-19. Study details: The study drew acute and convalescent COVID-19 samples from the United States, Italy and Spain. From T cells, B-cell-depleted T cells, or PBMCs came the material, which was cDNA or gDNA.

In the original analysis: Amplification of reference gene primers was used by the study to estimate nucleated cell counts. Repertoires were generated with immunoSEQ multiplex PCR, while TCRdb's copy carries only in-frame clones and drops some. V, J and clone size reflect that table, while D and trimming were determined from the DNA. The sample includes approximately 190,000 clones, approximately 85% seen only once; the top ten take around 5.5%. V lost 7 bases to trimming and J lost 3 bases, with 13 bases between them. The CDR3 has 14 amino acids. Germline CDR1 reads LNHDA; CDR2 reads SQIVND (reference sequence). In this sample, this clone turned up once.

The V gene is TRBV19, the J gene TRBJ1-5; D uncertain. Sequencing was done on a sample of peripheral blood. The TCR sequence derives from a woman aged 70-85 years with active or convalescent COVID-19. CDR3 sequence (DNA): TGTGCCAGTATGTCTCTAGGATACAATCAGCCCCAGCATTTT. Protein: CASMSLGYNQPQHF.